Below, 29 T cell receptor beta chains from the same sample are listed, as sequenced in a study of T cell responses to AZD1222 COVID-19 vaccine. Sequenced by immunoSEQ multiplex PCR; TCRdb stores in-frame clones only, minus some. The repertoire holds some 150,000 clones, 90% seen once, with 3% to 3.5% in the top ten. Sample: peripheral blood, taken 28 days after the second AZD1222 dose. The receptors were sampled from an adult who received the AZD1222 COVID-19 vaccine.

The rearrangement links TRBV4-1 to TRBJ2-1, with TRBD2 as a possible D gene (6 bases). From germline, CDR1 is MGHRA and CDR2 YSYEKL. V gave up 4 bases and J gave up 3 bases, with 10 bases separating them. The CDR3 is 14 residues long. The CDR3 reads CASSLGLDYNEQFF. In DNA form, the CDR3 reads TGCGCCAGCAGCCTGGGACTCGACTACAATGAGCAGTTCTTC.

The chain couples TRBV10-2 to TRBJ2-4; D gene uncertain. The CDR3 loop spans 12 amino acids. From germline, CDR1 is WSHSY and CDR2 SAAADI. V lost 1 base and J lost 6, with 4 bases in between. The CDR3 here is CASSELANIQYF. The CDR3 coding sequence is TGCGCCAGCAGTGAGTTAGCAAACATTCAGTACTTC.

The chain employs TRBV4-2 and TRBJ2-3, with no clear D. From germline, CDR1 is LGHNA and CDR2 YNFKEQ. Trimming pared 1 base from V and 6 bases from J, leaving 11 bases between. The CDR3 loop spans 14 amino acids. CDR3 protein: CASSQGTSADTQYF. DNA for the CDR3: TGTGCCAGCAGCCAAGGAACTTCCGCGGATACGCAGTATTTT.

The chain recombines TRBV29-1 with TRBJ2-7; weak D call: TRBD1 (5 bases). Trimming pared 6 bases from V and 2 bases from J, leaving 17 bases between. The CDR3 is 14 amino acids. Germline V lookup: CDR1 SQVTM, CDR2 ANQGSEA. This chain's CDR3 is CSVLGGQGAYEQYF. In DNA form, the CDR3 reads TGCAGCGTCCTGGGTGGCCAAGGGGCCTACGAGCAGTACTTC.

The chain links TRBV6-5 to TRBJ2-1, with a weak D call TRBD2 (6 bases). With 6 bases removed from V and 10 bases from J, the gap between germline ends came to 13 bases. In germline, CDR1 is MNHEY, CDR2 SVGAGI. This CDR3 contains 12 residues. CDR3 region: CASSATSWEQFF. CDR3 DNA sequence: TGTGCCAGCAGCGCAACTAGCTGGGAGCAGTTCTTC.

The chain joins TRBV5-1 to TRBJ2-1, with 9 bases aligning to TRBD1. The CDR3 sequence is 18 residues long. Germline V gene data show CDR1 as SGHRS and CDR2 as YFSETQ. After removal of 1 base from V and 8 bases from J, the junction contained 16 bases not matched to a gene. CDR3 in amino acids: CASSLSPWGTGPEDEQFF. The CDR3 DNA is TGCGCCAGCAGCTTGTCCCCCTGGGGGACAGGGCCGGAGGATGAGCAGTTCTTC.

The rearrangement joins TRBV19 to TRBJ1-1; D might be TRBD1 (5 bases). The CDR3 has 13 amino acids. Germline V gene lookup returns CDR1 LNHDA and CDR2 SQIVND (reference sequence). The V end was cut by 8 bases, the J end by 0 bases, with 10 bases between. CDR3 amino acids: CASLGRMNTEAFF. The DNA of the CDR3 is TGTGCCAGTCTGGGACGGATGAACACTGAAGCTTTCTTT.

CDR3 nucleotides: TGTGCCAGCAGGGATTCCAGGACGGGGGAAGGCTACACCTTC. The encoded protein is CASRDSRTGEGYTF. J is TRBJ1-2 and V is TRBV2; maybe TRBD1 (5 bases). The length of the CDR3 is 14 residues. Trimming pared 6 bases from V and 8 bases from J, leaving 19 bases between. Germline assignment: CDR1 SNHLY and CDR2 FYNNEI.

V and J are TRBV18 and TRBJ1-6, with 10 bases identical to TRBD1. The CDR3 runs 16 residues. Germline CDR1 is KGHSH and CDR2 is LQKENI. J was trimmed by 5 bases and V by 3 bases; bases with no gene match: 4. The CDR3 nucleotides are TGTGCCAGCTCACCGGGACAGGGGAACAATAATTCACCCCTCCACTTT. Its translation: CASSPGQGNNNSPLHF. Using reference TRBV18 and TRBJ1-6 for the parts outside the CDR3, the full variable domain is NAGVMQNPRHLVRRRGQEARLRCSPMKGHSHVYWYRQLPEEGLKFMVYLQKENIIDESGMPKERFSAEFPKEGPSILRIQQVVRGDSAAYFCASSPGQGNNNSPLHFGNGTRLTVT.

The chain employs TRBV6-2 or TRBV6-3 and TRBJ1-5, with 9 bases aligning to TRBD1. The CDR3 contains 16 residues. In germline, CDR1 is MNHEY, CDR2 SVGEGT. The ends lost 4 bases at V and 3 bases at J; junction bases unmatched: 7. The CDR3 spells CASSWADRGYNQPQHF. CDR3 sequence (DNA): TGTGCCAGCAGTTGGGCGGACAGGGGATACAATCAGCCCCAGCATTTT.

This chain joins TRBV6-5 and TRBJ1-6; D is possibly TRBD1 (6 bases). The CDR3 sequence is 15 residues long. V was trimmed by 7 bases and J by 8 bases, leaving 18 bases between them. Germline assignment: CDR1 MNHEY and CDR2 SVGAGI. This chain's CDR3 is CASTLVAGADSPLHF. The CDR3 region has the DNA TGTGCCAGCACTCTCGTTGCAGGGGCGGATTCACCCCTCCACTTT.

This chain uses TRBV5-1 with TRBJ1-2, with D unresolved. The CDR3 consists of 14 residues. Germline V gene lookup returns CDR1 SGHRS and CDR2 YFSETQ. The ends were cut back, 3 bases at V and 3 bases at J, with 12 bases in the middle. CDR3: CASSSGDGDYGYTF. CDR3 nucleotides: TGCGCCAGCAGCTCCGGTGACGGGGACTATGGCTACACCTTC.

This clone appeared a few times. The gene calls are TRBV7-6 and TRBJ1-1; 7 nucleotides agree with TRBD1. CDR3 length: 15 residues. The J segment lost 1 base and the V segment lost 5 bases, leaving 7 bases of the junction unmatched. Germline CDR1 reads SGHVS; CDR2 reads FNYEAQ. CDR3 sequence: CASSGRTGPNTEAFF. The CDR3 DNA reads as TGTGCCAGCAGCGGGCGGACAGGACCGAACACTGAAGCTTTCTTT.

The chain carries TRBV9 and TRBJ2-7; TRBD2 matches 11 bases. Trimming cost V 3 bases and J 6 bases; bases outside gene matches: 8. The CDR3 totals 15 residues. CDR1 and CDR2 from the germline V gene are SGDLS and YYNGEE. The CDR3: CASSGSGRAHREQYF. The CDR3 region has the DNA TGTGCCAGCAGCGGTAGCGGGAGGGCCCACCGCGAGCAGTACTTC.

The V and J genes are TRBV6-5 and TRBJ2-1; no firm D call. Germline V CDR1 and CDR2: MNHEY, SVGAGI. The CDR3 length is 14 residues. Trimming stripped 7 bases from V and 5 bases from J, with 15 bases between. The DNA of the CDR3 is TGTGCCAGCACTACACTACCGACCAACAATGAGCAGTTCTTC. Amino acid sequence: CASTTLPTNNEQFF.

CDR3 sequence: CASSLALPSGRYDEQFF. The DNA for the CDR3 is TGTGCCAGCAGCTTAGCGCTCCCTAGCGGGAGGTACGATGAGCAGTTCTTC. The chain employs TRBV7-6 and TRBJ2-1; TRBD2 matches at 11 bases. The CDR3 extends over 17 amino acids. Germline CDR1 SGHVS, CDR2 FNYEAQ. The ends lost 0 bases at V and 8 bases at J; junction bases unmatched: 9.

The rearrangement joins TRBV10-1 to TRBJ2-3; TRBD2 aligns across 10 bases. This CDR3 contains 15 residues. Germline V gene data show CDR1 as WNHNN and CDR2 as SYGVQD (reference sequence). The J segment lost 1 base and the V segment lost 6 bases, leaving 4 bases of the junction unmatched. The CDR3, as DNA: TGCGCCAGCAGCCAGCGGGAGGGCCGCACAGATACGCAGTATTTT. It is translated as CASSQREGRTDTQYF.

V gene TRBV12-3 or TRBV12-4 combines with J gene TRBJ1-5; the D is unclear. V was cut by 1 base and J by 6 bases, with 7 bases left in between. The CDR3 has 13 residues. CDR3 in amino acids: CASSLGGFQPQHF. DNA for the CDR3: TGTGCCAGCAGTTTAGGGGGTTTTCAGCCCCAGCATTTT.

The sample holds one count of this clone. V and J are TRBV6-5 and TRBJ2-5, with 8 bases identical to TRBD1. The CDR3 is 15 residues long. Germline V gene data show CDR1 as MNHEY and CDR2 as SVGAGI. The V segment lost 5 bases and the J segment 1 base; nucleotides outside the gene matches: 6. The DNA of the CDR3 is TGTGCCAGCAGTAGGACAGGGCTCTCCCAAGAGACCCAGTACTTC. Protein: CASSRTGLSQETQYF.

The chain uses TRBV7-2 and TRBJ1-1, with D possibly being TRBD1 (6 bases). CDR1 is SGHTA and CDR2 is FQGNSA in the germline V gene. This CDR3 contains 15 residues. Trimming took 1 base from V and 3 from J, leaving 12 bases between them. The CDR3 here is CASSLVGGRDTEAFF. CDR3 nucleotides: TGTGCCAGCAGCTTAGTGGGGGGGCGGGACACTGAAGCTTTCTTT.

This chain uses TRBV27 with TRBJ1-1; D unresolved. Trimming pared 3 bases from V and 1 base from J, leaving 6 bases between. Germline CDR1 is MNHEY and CDR2 is SMNVEV (reference sequence). This CDR3 spans 13 amino acids. In nucleotides, the CDR3 is TGTGCCAGCAGTTTTAACAAGAACACTGAAGCTTTCTTT. Residues: CASSFNKNTEAFF.

The chain uses TRBV15 and TRBJ1-1, with D unclear. Germline CDR1 reads LNHNV; CDR2 reads YYDKDF (reference sequence). The CDR3 is 15 amino acids. The V end lost 0 bases, the J end lost 0 bases, and 8 bases lay between the germline ends. CDR3 in amino acids: CATSRDRIMNTEAFF. The DNA of the CDR3 is TGTGCCACCAGCAGAGATAGGATTATGAACACTGAAGCTTTCTTT.

The chain carries TRBV30 and TRBJ1-1; D may be TRBD1 (5 bases). The length of the CDR3 is 12 residues. The V and J ends lost 5 bases and 11 bases respectively, with 18 bases between them. Germline values: CDR1 GTSNPN, CDR2 SVGIG (reference sequence). The CDR3 bases are TGTGCCTGGGATAACTCAGGGAATTCGGCTTTCTTT. Protein: CAWDNSGNSAFF.

The chain uses TRBV19 and TRBJ2-1, with 7 bases lining up with TRBD1. J gave up 4 bases and V 5 bases, and 8 bases lay outside the gene matches. This CDR3 is built from 15 residues. Germline lookup yields CDR1 LNHDA and CDR2 SQIVND (reference sequence). CDR3 protein: CASSYTGAVYNEQFF. The CDR3 nucleotides are TGTGCCAGTAGTTATACAGGGGCCGTATACAATGAGCAGTTCTTC.

The chain has TRBV5-4 and TRBJ1-1, with D possibly matching TRBD1 (6 bases). Looked up from germline, CDR1 is SGHNT and CDR2 is YYREEE (reference sequence). The CDR3 contains 14 residues. V was trimmed by 0 bases and J by 7 bases, leaving 13 bases between them. Here the CDR3 reads CASSLVREQGEAFF. The CDR3 nucleotides read TGTGCCAGCAGCTTGGTTAGGGAACAGGGTGAAGCTTTCTTT. Full variable domain (missing parts from reference TRBV5-4 and TRBJ1-1): ETGVTQSPTHLIKTRGQQVTLRCSSQSGHNTVSWYQQALGQGPQFIFQYYREEENGRGNFPPRFSGLQFPNYSSELNVNALELDDSALYLCASSLVREQGEAFFGQGTRLTVV.

The chain employs TRBV27 and TRBJ2-7; 7 bases line up with TRBD1. Unmatched junction bases numbered 12, after V lost 5 bases and J lost 2 bases. CDR3 length: 16 amino acids. Germline CDR1 and CDR2: MNHEY and SMNVEV (reference sequence). The CDR3 DNA sequence: TGTGCCAGCAGTACAAGCCAGGGGGTGTTAACCTACGAGCAGTACTTC. Translated: CASSTSQGVLTYEQYF.

The rearrangement links TRBV6-5 to TRBJ2-1; the D is unclear. This CDR3 spans 11 amino acids. CDR1 is MNHEY and CDR2 is SVGAGI in the germline V gene. Trimming took off 8 bases at V and 7 bases at J, with 9 bases between the two ends. Written as DNA, the CDR3 is TGTGCCAGCCGGGCAGTTAATGAGCAGTTCTTC. This codes for CASRAVNEQFF.

The chain joins TRBV3-1 (or the pseudogene TRBV3-2) to TRBJ1-2; no clear D. V lost 3 bases and J 4 bases, leaving 12 bases between the germline ends. This CDR3 is 14 amino acids long. CDR1 and CDR2 (germline): LGHDT, YNNKEL (reference sequence). Written as DNA, the CDR3 is TGTGCCAGCAGCCAGGAAGGACGGTTCTATGGCTACACCTTC. Translated, it gives CASSQEGRFYGYTF.

The chain is built from TRBV19 and TRBJ1-5; no reliable D call. Trimming cost V 1 base and J 7 bases, with 14 bases left between them. Germline-derived CDR1 and CDR2 are LNHDA and SQIVND (reference sequence). The CDR3 extends over 15 amino acids. This CDR3 reads CASSIVKGSGQPQHF. The CDR3 DNA reads TGTGCCAGTAGTATAGTTAAGGGCTCGGGGCAGCCCCAGCATTTT.